This T cell receptor (beta chain) was sequenced in a study of blood T cell repertoires in COVID-19. This clone showed up just a few times. The CDR3 contains 15 residues. V gave up 3 bases and J gave up 1 base; unmatched junction bases: 6. The germline CDR1 and CDR2 sequences are SGHRS and YFSETQ. In the original analysis: Amplification of reference gene primers provided the estimated nucleated cell counts. TCRdb keeps only in-frame clones here, not all; method: immunoSEQ multiplex PCR. The V and J calls and clone size were taken over from that table, and D and trimming were inferred from the DNA. The sample shows approximately 110,000 clones, approximately 81% of them seen only once.

This TCR was recovered from a man aged 80 or over with COVID-19, enrolled during active disease. The chain uses TRBV5-1 and TRBJ2-7; 8 bases are a match to TRBD2. Sequenced sample: peripheral blood. As DNA, the CDR3 is TGCGCCAGCAGCTGGGGAGCGGGAGAATCCTACGAGCAGTACTTC. It encodes CASSWGAGESYEQYF.